This T cell receptor beta chain was observed in a study of cytomegalovirus exposure and HLA in healthy donors. Primers: 60 Vbeta forward and 13 Jbeta reverse. Profiling relied on immunoSEQ multiplex PCR, and the TCRdb table lists in-frame clones only, not all of them. The sample includes roughly 160,000 clones, less than 85% of them seen just once. Study conclusions and caveats: Within the data, a cluster of highly shared sequence variants was likely a sequencing artifact.

As for this clone: As yet, its antigen is unknown. Other DNA sequences within the sample encode an identical CDR3.

Sequencing was performed on PBMCs. The sequence was obtained from a man in his forties or fifties in good health and CMV-seronegative.

The CDR3 loop is CASSEGQGIETQYF. CDR3 in DNA: TGTGCCAGCAGTGAGGGACAGGGGATAGAGACCCAGTACTTC. This chain uses TRBV25-1 with TRBJ2-5; TRBD1 matches 10 bases. Germline assignment: CDR1 MGHDK and CDR2 SYGVNS. The J segment lost 4 bases and the V segment lost 3 bases, leaving 2 bases of the junction unmatched. The CDR3 has 14 amino acids.